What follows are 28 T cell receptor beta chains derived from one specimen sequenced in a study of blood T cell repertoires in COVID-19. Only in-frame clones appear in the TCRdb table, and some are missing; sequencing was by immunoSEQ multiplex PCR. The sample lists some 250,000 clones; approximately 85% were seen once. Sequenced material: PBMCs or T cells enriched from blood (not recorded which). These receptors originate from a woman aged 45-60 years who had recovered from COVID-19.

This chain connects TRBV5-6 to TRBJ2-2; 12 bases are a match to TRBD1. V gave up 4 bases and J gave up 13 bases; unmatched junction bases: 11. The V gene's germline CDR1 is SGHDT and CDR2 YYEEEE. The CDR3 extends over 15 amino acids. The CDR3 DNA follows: TGTGCCAGCAGCCTTACCGGGACAGGGGGCAAAATGCTGTTTTTT. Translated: CASSLTGTGGKMLFF.

CDR3 amino acids: CASSPAGYGYTF. Here the CDR3 DNA reads TGTGCCAGCAGTCCCGCAGGCTATGGCTACACCTTC. The chain links TRBV28 to TRBJ1-2; no clear D. Trimming removed 5 bases at V and 4 bases at J, with 8 bases between. The length of the CDR3 is 12 residues. Germline V gene sequence: CDR1 MDHEN, CDR2 SYDVKM.

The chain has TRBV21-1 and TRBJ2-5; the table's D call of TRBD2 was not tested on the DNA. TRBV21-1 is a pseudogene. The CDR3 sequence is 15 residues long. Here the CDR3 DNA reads TGTGCCAGCAGAAAAATAGCGGATACAAGAATGACCCAGTACTTC. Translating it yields CASRKIADTRMTQYF.

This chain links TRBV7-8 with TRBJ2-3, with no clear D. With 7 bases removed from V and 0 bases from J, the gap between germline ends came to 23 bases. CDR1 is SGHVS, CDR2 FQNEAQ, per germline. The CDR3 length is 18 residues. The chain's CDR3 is CASIHARIFRLSTDTQYF. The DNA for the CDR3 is TGTGCCAGCATCCACGCGCGGATCTTTCGGCTTAGCACAGATACGCAGTATTTT.

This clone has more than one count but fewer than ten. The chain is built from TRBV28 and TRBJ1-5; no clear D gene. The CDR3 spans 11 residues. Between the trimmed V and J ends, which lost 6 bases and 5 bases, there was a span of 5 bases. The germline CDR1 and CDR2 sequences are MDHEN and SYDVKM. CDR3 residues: CASSKHQPQHF. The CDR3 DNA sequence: TGTGCCAGCAGCAAGCATCAGCCCCAGCATTTT.

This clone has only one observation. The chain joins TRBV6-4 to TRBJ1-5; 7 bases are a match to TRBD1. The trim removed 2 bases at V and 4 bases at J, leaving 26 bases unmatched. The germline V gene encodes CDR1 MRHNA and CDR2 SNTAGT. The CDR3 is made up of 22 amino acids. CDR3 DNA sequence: TGTGCCAGCAGTGACCCCCCTATACCGTTCGGACTTGACAGGGTATGGAATCAGCCCCAGCATTTT. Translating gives CASSDPPIPFGLDRVWNQPQHF.

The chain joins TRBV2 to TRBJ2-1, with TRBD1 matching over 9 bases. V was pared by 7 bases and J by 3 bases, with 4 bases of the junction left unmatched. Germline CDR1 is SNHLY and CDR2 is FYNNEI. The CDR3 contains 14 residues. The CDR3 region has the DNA TGTGCCAGCACCCGGACAGGGGACTACAATGAGCAGTTCTTC. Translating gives CASTRTGDYNEQFF.

In nucleotides, the CDR3 is TGTGCCAGCAGTCTATGGACAGGGAACTACGAGCAGTACTTC. This encodes CASSLWTGNYEQYF. This chain links TRBV27 with TRBJ2-7; 8 bases agree with TRBD1. CDR3 length equals 14 residues. Germline loops: CDR1 MNHEY, CDR2 SMNVEV (reference sequence). Trimming cost V 5 bases and J 3 bases; bases outside gene matches: 6.

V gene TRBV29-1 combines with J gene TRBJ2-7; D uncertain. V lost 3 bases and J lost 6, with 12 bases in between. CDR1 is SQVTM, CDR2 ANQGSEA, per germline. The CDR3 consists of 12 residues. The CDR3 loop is CSVEVQPGEQYF. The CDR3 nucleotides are TGCAGCGTTGAGGTTCAACCGGGCGAGCAGTACTTC.

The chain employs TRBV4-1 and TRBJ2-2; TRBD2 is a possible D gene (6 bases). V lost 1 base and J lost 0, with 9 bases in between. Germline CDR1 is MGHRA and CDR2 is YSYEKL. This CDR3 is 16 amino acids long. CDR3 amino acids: CASSQGWGANTGELFF. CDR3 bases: TGCGCCAGCAGCCAAGGGTGGGGGGCGAACACCGGGGAGCTGTTTTTT.

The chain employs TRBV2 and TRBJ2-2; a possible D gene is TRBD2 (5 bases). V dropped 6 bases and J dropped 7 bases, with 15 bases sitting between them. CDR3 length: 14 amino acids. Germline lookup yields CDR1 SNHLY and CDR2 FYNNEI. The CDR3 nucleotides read TGTGCCAGCAGCGCCAGCGAACGGGGCGGGGAGCTGTTTTTT. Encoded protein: CASSASERGGELFF.

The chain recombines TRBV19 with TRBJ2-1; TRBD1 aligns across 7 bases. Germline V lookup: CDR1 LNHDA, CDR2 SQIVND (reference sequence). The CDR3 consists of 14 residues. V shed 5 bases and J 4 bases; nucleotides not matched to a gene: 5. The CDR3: CASSSTGSYNEQFF. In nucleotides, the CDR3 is TGTGCCAGTAGTTCGACAGGGAGTTACAATGAGCAGTTCTTC.

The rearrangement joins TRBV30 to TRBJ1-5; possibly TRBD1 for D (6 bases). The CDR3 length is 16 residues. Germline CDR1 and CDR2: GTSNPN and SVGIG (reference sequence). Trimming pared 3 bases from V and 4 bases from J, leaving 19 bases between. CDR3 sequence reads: CAWRASGVRWNQPQHF. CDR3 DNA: TGTGCCTGGAGGGCCTCAGGGGTAAGGTGGAATCAGCCCCAGCATTTT.

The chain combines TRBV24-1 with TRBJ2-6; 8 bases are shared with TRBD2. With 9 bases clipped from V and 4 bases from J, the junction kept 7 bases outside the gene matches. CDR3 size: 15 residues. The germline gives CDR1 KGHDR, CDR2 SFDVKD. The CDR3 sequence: CATSPGGRGANVLTF. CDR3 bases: TGTGCCACCTCCCCGGGGGGGAGGGGGGCCAACGTCCTGACTTTC.

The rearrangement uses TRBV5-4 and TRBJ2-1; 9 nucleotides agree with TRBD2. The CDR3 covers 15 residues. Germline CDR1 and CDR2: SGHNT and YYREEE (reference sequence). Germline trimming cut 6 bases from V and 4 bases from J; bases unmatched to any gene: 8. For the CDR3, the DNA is TGTGCCAGCAATCGCGGGAGGGCGCTGTACAATGAGCAGTTCTTC. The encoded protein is CASNRGRALYNEQFF.

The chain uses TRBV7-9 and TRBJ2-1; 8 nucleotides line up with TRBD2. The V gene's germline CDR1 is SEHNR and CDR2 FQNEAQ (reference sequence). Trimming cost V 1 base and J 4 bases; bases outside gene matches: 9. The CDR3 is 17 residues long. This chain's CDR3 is CASSLETGTRPYNEQFF. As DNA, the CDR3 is TGTGCCAGCAGCTTAGAAACCGGGACTAGGCCTTACAATGAGCAGTTCTTC.

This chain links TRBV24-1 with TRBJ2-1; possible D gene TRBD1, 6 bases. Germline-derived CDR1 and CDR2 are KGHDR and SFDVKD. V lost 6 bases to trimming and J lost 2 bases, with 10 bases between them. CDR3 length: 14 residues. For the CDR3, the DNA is TGTGCCACCAGTAGGGGGTATCCCTACAATGAGCAGTTCTTC. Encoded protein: CATSRGYPYNEQFF.

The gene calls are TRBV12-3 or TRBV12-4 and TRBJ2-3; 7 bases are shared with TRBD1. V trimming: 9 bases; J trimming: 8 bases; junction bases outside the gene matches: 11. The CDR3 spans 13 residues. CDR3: CASKQGAGGTQYF. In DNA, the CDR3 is TGTGCCAGTAAACAGGGTGCAGGGGGTACGCAGTATTTT.

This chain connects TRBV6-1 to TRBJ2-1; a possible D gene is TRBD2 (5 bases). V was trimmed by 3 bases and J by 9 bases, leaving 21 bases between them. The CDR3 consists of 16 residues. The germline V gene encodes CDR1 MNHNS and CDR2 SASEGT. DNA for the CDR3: TGTGCCAGCAGTGACGAATTCGGGATCCTCCTGTCTGAGCAGTTCTTC. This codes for CASSDEFGILLSEQFF.

The CDR3 nucleotides read TGTGCCAGCAGCTTGAGGAGCGGGAGGGCCGGAGATACGCAGTATTTT. This encodes CASSLRSGRAGDTQYF. V and J are TRBV5-6 and TRBJ2-3; 10 bases align to TRBD2. This CDR3 region has 16 residues. V shed 1 base, J shed 5 bases, and the junction held 7 bases outside the gene matches. Germline V gene data show CDR1 as SGHDT and CDR2 as YYEEEE. Supplemented by reference TRBV5-6 and TRBJ2-3, the full variable domain reads DAGVTQSPTHLIKTRGQQVTLRCSPKSGHDTVSWYQQALGQGPQFIFQYYEEEERQRGNFPDRFSGHQFPNYSSELNVNALLLGDSALYLCASSLRSGRAGDTQYFGPGTRLTVL.

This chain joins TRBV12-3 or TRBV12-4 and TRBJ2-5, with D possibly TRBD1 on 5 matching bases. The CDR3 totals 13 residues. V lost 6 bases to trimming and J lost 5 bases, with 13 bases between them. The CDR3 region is CASSRQSAETQYF. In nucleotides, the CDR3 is TGTGCCAGCAGCCGACAGTCGGCTGAGACCCAGTACTTC.

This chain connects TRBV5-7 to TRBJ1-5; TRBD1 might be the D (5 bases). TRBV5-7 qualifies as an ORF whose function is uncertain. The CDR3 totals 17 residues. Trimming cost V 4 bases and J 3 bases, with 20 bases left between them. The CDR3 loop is CASSRRDSPLNNQPQHF. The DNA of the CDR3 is TGTGCCAGCAGCCGAAGGGACTCTCCTCTAAACAATCAGCCCCAGCATTTT.

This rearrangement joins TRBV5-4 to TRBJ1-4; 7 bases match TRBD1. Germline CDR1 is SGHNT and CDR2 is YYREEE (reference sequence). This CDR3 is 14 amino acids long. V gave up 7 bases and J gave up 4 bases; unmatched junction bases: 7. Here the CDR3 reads CASRTGTDNEKLFF. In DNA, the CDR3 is TGTGCCAGCCGAACCGGGACAGATAATGAAAAACTGTTTTTT. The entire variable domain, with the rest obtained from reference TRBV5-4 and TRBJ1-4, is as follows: ETGVTQSPTHLIKTRGQQVTLRCSSQSGHNTVSWYQQALGQGPQFIFQYYREEENGRGNFPPRFSGLQFPNYSSELNVNALELDDSALYLCASRTGTDNEKLFFGSGTQLSVL.

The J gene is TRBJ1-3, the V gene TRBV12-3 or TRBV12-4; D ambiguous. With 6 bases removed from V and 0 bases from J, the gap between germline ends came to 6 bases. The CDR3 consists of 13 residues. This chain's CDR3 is CASRPSSGNTIYF. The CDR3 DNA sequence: TGTGCCAGCAGACCTAGCTCTGGAAACACCATATATTTT.

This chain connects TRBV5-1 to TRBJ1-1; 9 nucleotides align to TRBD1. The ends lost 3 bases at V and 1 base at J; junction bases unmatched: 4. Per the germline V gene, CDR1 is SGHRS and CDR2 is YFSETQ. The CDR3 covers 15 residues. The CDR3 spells CASSSGQGGNTEAFF. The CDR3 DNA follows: TGCGCCAGCAGCTCGGGACAGGGCGGGAACACTGAAGCTTTCTTT.

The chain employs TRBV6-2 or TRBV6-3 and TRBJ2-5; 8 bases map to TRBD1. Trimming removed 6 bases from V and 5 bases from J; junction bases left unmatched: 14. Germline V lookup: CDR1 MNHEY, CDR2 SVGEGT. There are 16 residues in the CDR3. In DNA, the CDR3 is TGTGCCAGCAGCCCTTGGCGGACAGGGAGGACGGAGACCCAGTACTTC. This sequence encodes CASSPWRTGRTETQYF.

CDR3: CASSYSDRGRGEKLFF. The CDR3 bases are TGTGCCAGCAGCTATTCCGACAGGGGGCGAGGTGAAAAACTGTTTTTT. V is TRBV5-4 and J is TRBJ1-4; 10 nucleotides match TRBD1. V was clipped by 3 bases and J by 7 bases; unmatched bases: 9. The CDR3 has 16 amino acids. Germline CDR1 is SGHNT and CDR2 is YYREEE (reference sequence).

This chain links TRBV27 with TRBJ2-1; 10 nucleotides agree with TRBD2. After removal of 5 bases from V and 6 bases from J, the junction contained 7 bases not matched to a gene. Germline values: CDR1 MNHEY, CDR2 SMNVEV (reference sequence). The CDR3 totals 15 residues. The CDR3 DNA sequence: TGTGCCAGCAGTATGACTAGCGGGTCTGGCAATGAGCAGTTCTTC. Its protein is CASSMTSGSGNEQFF.